These 24 T cell receptor beta chains were all obtained from the same sample, sequenced in a study of OX40 agonist ivuxolimab in advanced cancers. Sequenced by immunoSEQ multiplex PCR; TCRdb stores in-frame clones only, minus some. The sample consists of about 80,000 clones, roughly 84% of them appearing once. Sequenced here: CD4+ or CD8+ T cells sorted from blood, sampled in a trial of the OX40 agonist ivuxolimab. These receptors were obtained from an adult with an advanced solid tumor such as melanoma, head and neck, liver or kidney cancer.

The rearrangement joins TRBV10-3 to TRBJ2-7; TRBD2 is a possible D gene (5 bases). Germline CDR1 is ENHRY and CDR2 is SYGVKD. The ends were cut back, 0 bases at V and 11 bases at J, with 5 bases in the middle. This CDR3 has 10 amino acids. CDR3 nucleotide sequence: TGTGCCATCAGTGAGTCGGAGGAGTACGTC. It is translated as CAISESEEYV.

This sequence joins TRBV4-3 and TRBJ1-1; D uncertain. The CDR3 has 14 residues. Looked up from germline, CDR1 is LGHNA and CDR2 is YSLEER. Trimming left V 0 bases short and J 2 bases short, with 7 bases between. The CDR3, as DNA: TGCGCCAGCAGCCAAGAAAGAGATAACACTGAAGCTTTCTTT. Translating gives CASSQERDNTEAFF.

This clone was observed a single time. Relative to the germline gene, one junction end is altered; a read error may explain this. The J gene is TRBJ2-3, the V gene TRBV5-3, with D unclear. TRBV5-3 is reported as an ORF; its role is uncertain. This CDR3 has 11 amino acids. CDR3 DNA: TGTGCCAGCAGCTTGCGAGATACGCAGTATTTT. The encoded protein is CASSLRDTQYF.

The J gene is TRBJ2-1, the V gene TRBV2; 10 nucleotides line up with TRBD1. The germline CDR1 and CDR2 sequences are SNHLY and FYNNEI. With V trimmed by 6 bases and J by 7 bases, 9 bases remained unmatched. The CDR3 is 15 residues long. The DNA for the CDR3 is TGTGCCAGCAGCCCCGAGGACAGGGGGAAAAATGAGCAGTTCTTC. Translated, it gives CASSPEDRGKNEQFF.

This chain uses TRBV11-2 with TRBJ2-7, with 8 bases matching TRBD2. Germline lookup yields CDR1 SGHAT and CDR2 FQNNGV. The CDR3 runs 15 residues. The ends lost 5 bases at V and 2 bases at J; junction bases unmatched: 8. The CDR3 coding sequence is TGTGCCAGCAGCAGAACTAGCGGAGCAACCTACGAGCAGTACTTC. Its translation: CASSRTSGATYEQYF.

This rearrangement joins TRBV10-3 to TRBJ2-5, with 8 bases lining up with TRBD2. The V gene's germline CDR1 is ENHRY and CDR2 SYGVKD. Trimming removed 10 bases from V and 0 bases from J; junction bases left unmatched: 7. The CDR3 length is 14 residues. The CDR3, as DNA: TGTGCCACGAGACTAGCGCCGCACCAAGAGACCCAGTACTTC. Translation: CATRLAPHQETQYF.

V is TRBV7-9 and J is TRBJ2-3; D is ambiguous. There are 14 residues in the CDR3. Germline CDR1 reads SEHNR; CDR2 reads FQNEAQ (reference sequence). Between the trimmed V and J ends, which lost 0 bases and 4 bases, there was a span of 8 bases. The CDR3 sequence is CASSLAIFSDTQYF. CDR3 coding DNA: TGTGCCAGCAGCTTAGCGATTTTTTCAGATACGCAGTATTTT.

The V gene is TRBV6-1, the J gene TRBJ1-5, with TRBD1 identical over 7 bases. The CDR3 extends over 14 amino acids. V gave up 5 bases and J gave up 3 bases; unmatched junction bases: 4. Germline-derived CDR1 and CDR2 are MNHNS and SASEGT. Written as DNA, the CDR3 is TGTGCCAGCAGTACCGACAGGGTCAATCAGCCCCAGCATTTT. Translated: CASSTDRVNQPQHF.

The genes are TRBV5-4 and TRBJ1-2; weak D call: TRBD1 (6 bases). V lost 6 bases, J lost 5 bases, and 20 bases lay in between. Germline V CDR1 and CDR2: SGHNT, YYREEE (reference sequence). CDR3 length: 15 amino acids. The CDR3 sequence is CASTLSPDRPYGYTF. CDR3 DNA sequence: TGTGCCAGCACCCTCTCCCCCGACAGGCCATATGGCTACACCTTC.

Regarding this clone: Other DNA sequences in this specimen translate into the identical CDR3. This sequence joins TRBV6-5 and TRBJ2-7; weak D call: TRBD2 (6 bases). The CDR3 length is 14 residues. Germline V gives CDR1 MNHEY, CDR2 SVGAGI. V dropped 0 bases and J dropped 0 bases, with 6 bases sitting between them. Here the CDR3 reads CASSYSGGSYEQYF. CDR3 DNA: TGTGCCAGCAGTTACTCCGGGGGCTCCTACGAGCAGTACTTC.

In its sample, this clone was seen once. The V gene is TRBV29-1, the J gene TRBJ2-5, with TRBD1 matching 7 bases. Germline V gene data show CDR1 as SQVTM and CDR2 as ANQGSEA. The CDR3 has 13 amino acids. Losses at the gene ends were 5 bases for V and 4 bases for J; bases not matched to a gene: 7. CDR3 sequence reads: CSVLSTGIETQYF. As DNA, the CDR3 is TGCAGCGTTTTATCGACAGGGATAGAGACCCAGTACTTC.

This chain joins TRBV7-9 and TRBJ2-1; TRBD1 aligns across 11 bases. After removal of 8 bases from V and 8 bases from J, the junction contained 8 bases not matched to a gene. The CDR3 has 14 amino acids. CDR1 is SEHNR, CDR2 FQNEAQ, per germline (reference sequence). CDR3 in DNA: TGTGCCAGCGTTGGACAGGGGGCTGGGGATGAGCAGTTCTTC. It translates to CASVGQGAGDEQFF.

The rearrangement joins TRBV9 to TRBJ2-2, with TRBD1 identical over 11 bases. The germline CDR1 and CDR2 sequences are SGDLS and YYNGEE. The CDR3 contains 14 residues. Trimming removed 6 bases from V and 8 bases from J; junction bases left unmatched: 6. In DNA form, the CDR3 reads TGTGCCAGCAAGGGACAGGGGGTCTTGGGGGAGCTGTTTTTT. It is translated as CASKGQGVLGELFF. Supplemented by reference TRBV9 and TRBJ2-2, the full variable domain reads DSGVTQTPKHLITATGQRVTLRCSPRSGDLSVYWYQQSLDQGLQFLIQYYNGEERAKGNILERFSAQQFPDLHSELNLSSLELGDSALYFCASKGQGVLGELFFGEGSRLTVL.

The chain employs TRBV6-1 and TRBJ2-7; unclear D gene. The V end was cut by 11 bases, the J end by 3 bases, with 17 bases between. The CDR3 covers 13 residues. Germline V gene data show CDR1 as MNHNS and CDR2 as SASEGT. The CDR3: CAASPPGSYEQYV. The CDR3 region has the DNA TGTGCCGCAAGTCCCCCTGGCAGCTACGAGCAGTACGTC.

J is TRBJ1-2 and V is TRBV11-2, with D possibly TRBD1 on 5 matching bases. The germline gives CDR1 SGHAT, CDR2 FQNNGV. The germline V and J ends were trimmed by 0 bases and 7 bases, with 15 bases remaining between them. The CDR3 has 15 amino acids. The CDR3 protein is CASSLEATVSVGYTF. The CDR3 DNA is TGTGCCAGCAGCTTAGAAGCGACAGTTTCAGTTGGCTACACCTTC.

The gene calls are TRBV5-4 and TRBJ2-5; 16 nucleotides match TRBD2. V shed 4 bases and J 2 bases; nucleotides not matched to a gene: 2. The CDR3 sequence is 16 residues long. Germline V gene lookup returns CDR1 SGHNT and CDR2 YYREEE (reference sequence). In nucleotides, the CDR3 is TGTGCCAGCAGCAAGGGACTAGCGGGGGGGCAAGAGACCCAGTACTTC. It specifies CASSKGLAGGQETQYF.

The V and J genes are TRBV5-1 and TRBJ1-4, with TRBD1 matching over 7 bases. This CDR3 spans 14 amino acids. Trimming at V came to 5 bases and at J to 2 bases, leaving 3 bases not matched to a gene. Germline-derived CDR1 and CDR2 are SGHRS and YFSETQ. CDR3 in amino acids: CASRRGQTNEKLFF. The CDR3, as DNA: TGCGCCAGCAGACGGGGACAGACTAATGAAAAACTGTTTTTT.

The chain uses TRBV6-5 and TRBJ1-1; no firm D call. The germline CDR1 and CDR2 sequences are MNHEY and SVGAGI. This CDR3 spans 13 amino acids. V was pared by 7 bases and J by 1 base, with 10 bases between. CDR3 DNA sequence: TGTGCCAGCACCGCCCTGGGGAACACTGAAGCTTTCTTT. Its protein product is CASTALGNTEAFF.

The chain has TRBV11-3 and TRBJ2-7, with D unresolved. The CDR3 loop spans 13 amino acids. CDR1 and CDR2 (germline): SGHNT, YENEEA. The V and J ends lost 3 bases and 0 bases respectively, with 6 bases between them. The CDR3 nucleotides are TGTGCCAGCAGCTTTGACGGCTCCTACGAGCAGTACTTC. This translates into CASSFDGSYEQYF. The full variable domain, completed using reference TRBV11-3 and TRBJ2-7, is EAGVVQSPRYKIIEKKQPVAFWCNPISGHNTLYWYLQNLGQGPELLIRYENEEAVDDSQLPKDRFSAERLKGVDSTLKIQPAELGDSAVYLCASSFDGSYEQYFGPGTRLTVT.

The chain uses TRBV5-8 and TRBJ1-1; D gene unclear. The CDR3 is 14 amino acids. Germline CDR1 reads SGHTS; CDR2 reads YDEGEE. Deletions cut 0 bases from V and 1 base from J, with 7 bases between. The CDR3 region has the DNA TGTGCCAGCAGCTTGGGACTGCCGAACACTGAAGCTTTCTTT. Encoded protein: CASSLGLPNTEAFF.

In this sample, this clone turned up once. V and J are TRBV5-4 and TRBJ2-1; 11 bases line up with TRBD1. Germline V lookup: CDR1 SGHNT, CDR2 YYREEE (reference sequence). The CDR3 spans 15 residues. V lost 6 bases and J lost 4; bases outside the gene matches: 6. Here the CDR3 DNA reads TGTGCCAGCAAGCCTGGGACAGGGGGATACAATGAGCAGTTCTTC. Translated: CASKPGTGGYNEQFF.

CDR3 in DNA: TGTGCCAGTAGTATACTGATACTAGCGGCGAACACCGGGGAGCTGTTTTTT. Its protein is CASSILILAANTGELFF. The J gene is TRBJ2-2, the V gene TRBV19; 8 bases are a match to TRBD2. The junction had 5 bases not matched to a gene; V was cut back by 2 bases and J by 0 bases. CDR3 size: 17 residues. The germline gives CDR1 LNHDA, CDR2 SQIVND (reference sequence).

The rearrangement joins TRBV10-2 to TRBJ2-5, with D possibly TRBD2 on 6 matching bases. Trimming took 8 bases from V and 5 from J, leaving 21 bases between them. CDR3 length equals 15 residues. Germline V gene data show CDR1 as WSHSY and CDR2 as SAAADI. Here the CDR3 DNA reads TGCGCCAGCTGTCCCGGGACGACCAGCGGGGAGACCCAGTACTTC. Translation: CASCPGTTSGETQYF.

The chain carries TRBV15 and TRBJ2-7; 13 positions agree with TRBD2. V lost 7 bases, J lost 4 bases, and 4 bases stayed unmatched. CDR3 length: 14 amino acids. Germline V gene lookup returns CDR1 LNHNV and CDR2 YYDKDF (reference sequence). The CDR3: CATTRGLAGYEQYF. For the CDR3, the DNA is TGTGCCACCACCAGGGGACTAGCGGGATACGAGCAGTACTTC.